This T cell receptor (beta chain) derives from a study of blood T cell repertoires in COVID-19. Libraries were prepared by immunoSEQ multiplex PCR; TCRdb keeps only in-frame clonotypes and omits some of them. The table shows under 150,000 clones, with roughly 80% occurring only once. CDR3 length: 11 amino acids. Between the trimmed V and J ends, which lost 4 bases and 5 bases, there was a span of 3 bases. Germline V gives CDR1 LGHNT, CDR2 FRNRAP. The sequencing input was peripheral blood. The chain couples TRBV12-5 to TRBJ2-1; D ambiguous. This TCR was sampled from a man over 45 with active or convalescent COVID-19. The CDR3 DNA reads TGTGCTAGTGGTTCAAACAATGAGCAGTTCTTC. Its translation is CASGSNNEQFF.